The 14 T cell receptor beta chains presented below share a single source sample, sequenced in a study of blood T cell repertoires in COVID-19. Method: immunoSEQ multiplex PCR; TCRdb's copy keeps in-frame clones and lacks some. The data show 60,000 or so clones, around 80% seen once. The sample taken for sequencing was peripheral blood. All receptors come from a man aged 55-75 years with acute or convalescent COVID-19.

CDR3 coding DNA: TGTGCCAGCTCACCAGGAGGGATTCGAAATGAAAAACTGTTTTTT. Its protein product is CASSPGGIRNEKLFF. The chain combines TRBV18 with TRBJ1-4; D is unresolved. The CDR3 has 15 amino acids. CDR1 is KGHSH and CDR2 is LQKENI in the germline V gene. V was trimmed by 2 bases and J by 5 bases, leaving 12 bases between them.

V usage is TRBV28 and J usage is TRBJ1-5, with a possible D match to TRBD1 (5 bases). Trimming shortened V by 6 bases and J by 0 bases, and 12 bases separated the two germline ends. This CDR3 is built from 15 residues. CDR1 is MDHEN and CDR2 is SYDVKM in the germline V gene. CDR3 in DNA: TGTGCCAGCAGAAGCTCAGGGCCTAGCAATCAGCCCCAGCATTTT. This codes for CASRSSGPSNQPQHF.

The J gene is TRBJ2-1, the V gene TRBV24-1; 12 bases match TRBD2. J lost 9 bases, V lost 4 bases, and 9 bases had no gene match. The germline V gene encodes CDR1 KGHDR and CDR2 SFDVKD. The CDR3 has 16 amino acids. This CDR3 is CATSDSLAGGLGEQFF. Written as DNA, the CDR3 is TGTGCCACCAGTGACTCTCTAGCGGGGGGGCTTGGTGAGCAGTTCTTC.

The chain combines TRBV2 with TRBJ2-2; D may be TRBD1 (6 bases). Germline CDR1 reads SNHLY; CDR2 reads FYNNEI. The CDR3 extends over 14 amino acids. The V end lost 4 bases, the J end lost 5 bases, and 11 bases lay between the germline ends. The CDR3 sequence: CASSGVGGTGELFF. The CDR3 DNA follows: TGTGCCAGCAGTGGGGTAGGGGGAACCGGGGAGCTGTTTTTT. The full variable domain, rest sourced from reference TRBV2 and TRBJ2-2, is EPEVTQTPSHQVTQMGQEVILRCVPISNHLYFYWYRQILGQKVEFLVSFYNNEISEKSEIFDDQFSVERPDGSNFTLKIRSTKLEDSAMYFCASSGVGGTGELFFGEGSRLTVL.

J is TRBJ2-7 and V is TRBV10-2, with 9 positions matching TRBD1. This CDR3 spans 14 amino acids. The germline V gene encodes CDR1 WSHSY and CDR2 SAAADI. V lost 7 bases to trimming and J lost 0 bases; unmatched junction nucleotides: 4. The CDR3 nucleotides read TGCGCCAGCACCGGGACAGGGTTCTCCTACGAGCAGTACTTC. Translated: CASTGTGFSYEQYF.

This chain uses TRBV7-6 with TRBJ2-7; the match to TRBD1 covers 8 bases. There are 16 residues in the CDR3. CDR1 and CDR2 from the germline V gene are SGHVS and FNYEAQ. V shed 0 bases and J 4 bases; nucleotides not matched to a gene: 8. CDR3 bases: TGTGCCAGCAGCTTAGCAATGGGACAGGCCCGATACGAGCAGTACTTC. Its protein product is CASSLAMGQARYEQYF.

The chain links TRBV5-1 to TRBJ2-5; TRBD1 agrees at 7 bases. The CDR3 loop spans 14 amino acids. The germline gives CDR1 SGHRS, CDR2 YFSETQ. V trimming: 4 bases; J trimming: 1 base; junction bases outside the gene matches: 4. CDR3 amino acids: CASSTQGVQETQYF. DNA of the CDR3: TGCGCCAGCAGCACCCAGGGGGTCCAAGAGACCCAGTACTTC.

V and J are TRBV5-1 and TRBJ2-7; tentative D call: TRBD2 (5 bases). Trimming cost V 3 bases and J 0 bases, with 13 bases left between them. From germline, CDR1 is SGHRS and CDR2 YFSETQ. This CDR3 comprises 15 residues. The CDR3 region is CASSWVGETSYEQYF. For the CDR3, the DNA is TGCGCCAGCAGCTGGGTCGGGGAAACCTCCTACGAGCAGTACTTC.

A single count supports this clone. The rearrangement links TRBV12-3 or TRBV12-4 to TRBJ1-2; D perhaps matches TRBD1 (6 bases). The CDR3 is 13 amino acids. V was pared by 7 bases and J by 8 bases, with 17 bases between. For the CDR3, the DNA is TGTGCCAGCACTCCCGGGACACCATGGGGCTACACCTTC. Protein: CASTPGTPWGYTF.

This clone was seen only a few times. V is TRBV9 and J is TRBJ2-3; 11 nucleotides match TRBD1. Germline trimming cut 3 bases from V and 2 bases from J; bases unmatched to any gene: 5. Germline V lookup: CDR1 SGDLS, CDR2 YYNGEE. The CDR3 extends over 16 amino acids. The CDR3 DNA follows: TGTGCCAGCAGCGCTAGGACAGGGGGCGCCACAGATACGCAGTATTTT. It codes for CASSARTGGATDTQYF.

This chain uses TRBV6-5 with TRBJ2-3; D is perhaps TRBD1 (6 bases). The V gene's germline CDR1 is MNHEY and CDR2 SVGAGI. The CDR3 extends over 13 amino acids. Between the trimmed V and J ends, which lost 5 bases and 4 bases, there was a span of 10 bases. The CDR3 DNA reads as TGTGCCAGCAGTCGGCGACAGGCAGATACGCAGTATTTT. This translates into CASSRRQADTQYF.

The CDR3 spells CASSARLAGALNEQFF. CDR3 in DNA: TGTGCCAGCAGCGCGCGACTAGCGGGGGCCCTCAATGAGCAGTTCTTC. V usage is TRBV7-9 and J usage is TRBJ2-1; TRBD2 agrees at 12 bases. The ends lost 5 bases at V and 6 bases at J; junction bases unmatched: 8. Germline assignment: CDR1 SEHNR and CDR2 FQNEAQ (reference sequence). This CDR3 spans 16 amino acids.

V is TRBV27 and J is TRBJ2-5; TRBD2 matches at 8 bases. The V gene end was trimmed by 2 bases and the J gene end by 5 bases; junction bases not matched to a gene: 10. Germline assignment: CDR1 MNHEY and CDR2 SMNVEV (reference sequence). CDR3 length: 16 residues. The CDR3 protein is CASSLGSGGSAETQYF. In nucleotides, the CDR3 is TGTGCCAGCAGTTTAGGGAGCGGGGGTTCGGCCGAGACCCAGTACTTC.

V and J are TRBV2 and TRBJ2-5, with a tentative D call TRBD2 (6 bases). The CDR3 covers 15 residues. Germline V gene data show CDR1 as SNHLY and CDR2 as FYNNEI. V gave up 7 bases and J gave up 3 bases, with 18 bases separating them. The CDR3 DNA reads TGTGCCAGCAAAGACCGGGACTCAGGAAAAGAGACCCAGTACTTC. As protein: CASKDRDSGKETQYF.